The 24 T cell receptor beta chains presented below share a single source sample, sequenced in a study of spatial heterogeneity in lung cancer. One entry per CDR3 protein, called by TCRdb with MiXCR from the 5' RACE reads. This sample has a few thousand distinct CDR3 sequences, with over 20% found just once. Time point specified: sample taken at primary tumor resection. Without sorting, whole RNA was sequenced from tumor, nontumor lung or frozen PBMC. Source: normal lung tissue next to the tumor, taken at surgery. All receptors come from a female donor with early-stage non-small cell lung cancer.

With respect to this clonotype: Just one base apart from a much larger clone, this may be a read error. Since the library was made to target alpha chains, this beta chain is a stray read and its abundance is not meaningful. The chain uses TRBV5-1 and TRBJ2-7; D gene ambiguous. Germline assignment: CDR1 SGHRS and CDR2 YFSETQ. This CDR3 is 15 amino acids long. The CDR3 protein is CASSLSELGSYGQYF. DNA of the CDR3: TGCGCCAGCAGCTTATCGGAGTTGGGCTCCTACGGGCAGTACTTC.

This clonotype was seen more than once but under ten times. The size of this beta chain means little, since it is a stray read in a library made for alpha chains. The rearrangement links TRBV15 to TRBJ2-1; the match to TRBD2 covers 8 bases. Germline trimming cut 0 bases from V and 5 bases from J; bases unmatched to any gene: 6. This CDR3 has 16 residues. Germline CDR1 LNHNV, CDR2 YYDKDF (reference sequence). The chain's CDR3 is CATSRDRGGLHNEQFF. CDR3 DNA sequence: TGTGCCACCAGCAGAGATCGGGGGGGCTTACACAATGAGCAGTTCTTC.

This clonotype is labeled as medium-sized. This beta chain represents an off-target read in a library built for alpha chains; its size is of limited meaning. V usage is TRBV5-4 and J usage is TRBJ1-1; perhaps TRBD1 as D (5 bases). With 6 bases removed from V and 4 bases from J, the gap between germline ends came to 16 bases. This CDR3 contains 14 residues. Looked up from germline, CDR1 is SGHNT and CDR2 is YYREEE (reference sequence). The CDR3 is CASTSGTSSTEAFF. The CDR3 DNA follows: TGTGCCAGCACCTCGGGGACCTCGTCCACTGAAGCTTTCTTT.

As for this clonotype: This beta chain turned up in a library designed for alpha chains; as an off-target read, its abundance says little. The chain has TRBV27 and TRBJ2-6, with no clear D. The length of the CDR3 is 13 residues. V lost 6 bases and J 2 bases, leaving 5 bases between the germline ends. Germline V gene sequence: CDR1 MNHEY, CDR2 SMNVEV (reference sequence). The CDR3 reads CASRHPGANVLTF. CDR3 sequence (DNA): TGTGCCAGCAGGCACCCTGGGGCCAACGTCCTGACTTTC. The complete variable domain, with remaining parts taken from reference TRBV27 and TRBJ2-6, reads EAQVTQNPRYLITVTGKKLTVTCSQNMNHEYMSWYRQDPGLGLRQIYYSMNVEVTDKGDVPEGYKVSRKEKRNFPLILESPSPNQTSLYFCASRHPGANVLTFGAGSRLTVL.

This clonotype is classed as medium-sized. Since it is a stray read in a library aimed at alpha chains, this beta chain has a size that is not meaningful. The chain recombines TRBV28 with TRBJ2-3; 11 nucleotides match TRBD2. J lost 0 bases, V lost 3 bases, and 5 bases had no gene match. The germline V gene encodes CDR1 MDHEN and CDR2 SYDVKM. This CDR3 spans 17 amino acids. CDR3 sequence (DNA): TGTGCCAGCAGTTTGACTAGCGGGACCCCTAGCACAGATACGCAGTATTTT. Amino acid sequence: CASSLTSGTPSTDTQYF.

Many counts were recorded for this clonotype. Because the library targeted alpha chains, this beta chain is an off-target read whose size means little. The CDR3 reads CASSAHGGRGEKLFF. Here the CDR3 DNA reads TGTGCCAGCAGCGCGCACGGGGGGCGCGGTGAAAAACTGTTTTTT. The chain links TRBV9 to TRBJ1-4, with D maybe TRBD1 (6 bases). Germline V gene lookup returns CDR1 SGDLS and CDR2 YYNGEE. Between the trimmed V and J ends, which lost 3 bases and 7 bases, there was a span of 16 bases. The CDR3 runs 15 residues.

This clonotype is medium-sized in the sample. For a library built for alpha chains, this beta chain is a stray read; little rests on its size. The V call is TRBV7-9, the J call TRBJ1-2; the D gene is possibly TRBD1 (6 bases). CDR1 is SEHNR, CDR2 FQNEAQ, per germline (reference sequence). The CDR3 consists of 15 residues. V was trimmed by 3 bases and J by 1 base, leaving 12 bases between them. The CDR3 DNA reads TGTGCCAGCAGCTTGGGGGCGAGTCATAACTATGGCTACACCTTC. Translated, it gives CASSLGASHNYGYTF.

Notes on this clonotype: This beta chain appears as a stray read in a library generated for alpha chains; its size is not informative. The V and J genes are TRBV20-1 and TRBJ2-1, with TRBD2 matching 8 bases. V was pared by 6 bases and J by 8 bases, with 12 bases of the junction left unmatched. CDR1 is DFQATT, CDR2 SNEGSKA, per germline (reference sequence). The CDR3 is 14 amino acids. The CDR3 here is CSAQRGPPGDEQFF. The CDR3, as DNA: TGCAGTGCCCAGCGGGGGCCGCCAGGCGATGAGCAGTTCTTC.

Turning to this clonotype: At one boundary the junction diverges from the germline segment, which might be a read error. This beta chain turned up in a library designed for alpha chains; as an off-target read, its abundance says little. The chain links TRBV7-7 to TRBJ2-2; 9 bases fit TRBD1. CDR3 length equals 15 residues. Germline values: CDR1 SSHAT, CDR2 FNYEAQ (reference sequence). The CDR3 here is CASSSLTGGTGELFF. In DNA form, the CDR3 reads TGTGCTAGCAGCTCCCTGACAGGGGGGACCGGGGAGCTGTTTTTT.

Relative to its sample, this clonotype is medium-sized. This beta chain slipped into a library made for alpha chains as a stray read, so its size is not meaningful. This chain joins TRBV5-8 and TRBJ2-3; 7 nucleotides match TRBD2. J lost 4 bases, V lost 3 bases, and 8 bases had no gene match. CDR3 length equals 15 residues. Germline loops: CDR1 SGHTS, CDR2 YDEGEE. The CDR3 DNA follows: TGTGCCAGCAGCTCGGTAGCGGGTCTGGCAGATACGCAGTATTTT. Translating gives CASSSVAGLADTQYF.

Relative to its sample, this clonotype is medium-sized. The library was built for alpha chains, so this beta chain is an off-target read and its size means little. Here the CDR3 reads CSAKSGANTEAFF. In nucleotides, the CDR3 is TGCAGTGCTAAATCGGGCGCGAACACTGAAGCTTTCTTT. The chain is built from TRBV20-1 and TRBJ1-1; D gene unclear. Germline V gene sequence: CDR1 DFQATT, CDR2 SNEGSKA (reference sequence). The CDR3 spans 13 residues. The V end lost 4 bases, the J end lost 1 base, and 10 bases lay between the germline ends.

Turning to this clonotype: As an off-target read in a library built for alpha chains, this beta chain has a frequency of little significance. The chain joins TRBV13 to TRBJ1-1; D is unresolved. Trimming pared 0 bases from V and 1 base from J, leaving 3 bases between. The germline V gene has CDR1 PRHDT and CDR2 FYEKMQ (reference sequence). This CDR3 spans 13 amino acids. CDR3 sequence: CASSLGWNTEAFF. The CDR3 nucleotides read TGTGCCAGCAGCTTAGGCTGGAACACTGAAGCTTTCTTT.

By sample share, this clonotype is medium-sized (0.01 to 0.1%). The size of this beta chain means little, since it is a stray read in a library made for alpha chains. The chain carries TRBV20-1 and TRBJ2-5; TRBD1 matches 7 bases. V was clipped by 6 bases and J by 0 bases; unmatched bases: 7. The CDR3 is 14 residues long. Germline V gene sequence: CDR1 DFQATT, CDR2 SNEGSKA (reference sequence). The CDR3 is CSAPTGTDQETQYF. The CDR3 bases are TGCAGTGCGCCGACCGGGACAGACCAAGAGACCCAGTACTTC.

By proportion, this clonotype is medium-sized. This beta chain slipped into a library made for alpha chains as a stray read, so its size is not meaningful. DNA for the CDR3: TGTGCGCTGGGAGGCGGGAGAGGGACAGATACGCAGTATTTT. It encodes CALGGGRGTDTQYF. The genes are TRBV7-8 and TRBJ2-3; TRBD2 aligns across 7 bases. The length of the CDR3 is 14 residues. Germline V gene sequence: CDR1 SGHVS, CDR2 FQNEAQ.

In regard to this clonotype: A library made for alpha chains picked up this beta chain off target, so its size means little. The chain links TRBV29-1 to TRBJ2-5; 7 bases are a match to TRBD2. This CDR3 has 13 residues. The trim removed 4 bases at V and 5 bases at J, leaving 7 bases unmatched. The germline CDR1 and CDR2 sequences are SQVTM and ANQGSEA. CDR3 in amino acids: CSVVAGVSETQYF. CDR3 bases: TGCAGCGTTGTTGCGGGAGTTTCCGAGACCCAGTACTTC.

By share, this clonotype counts as medium-sized. This beta chain is an off-target read within a library intended for alpha chains, so its frequency means little. The rearrangement uses TRBV6-1 and TRBJ2-7; 9 bases align to TRBD2. CDR1 is MNHNS and CDR2 is SASEGT in the germline V gene. Trimming removed 5 bases from V and 5 bases from J; junction bases left unmatched: 10. The CDR3 has 15 amino acids. The CDR3 DNA is TGTGCCAGCAGTCTTTCTAGCGGGACGTCCCACGAGCAGTACTTC. Protein product: CASSLSSGTSHEQYF.

A remark on this clonotype: The library was built for alpha chains, so this beta chain is an off-target read and its size means little. The chain joins TRBV21-1 to TRBJ1-6; the D segment call TRBD1 is taken from the table without a DNA check. TRBV21-1 is designated a pseudogene. The CDR3 spans 17 residues. The DNA of the CDR3 is TGTGCCAGCAGAAGGCGAATCACCGGGGCGATAGATTCACCCCTCCACTTT. Residues: CASRRRITGAIDSPLHF.

This clonotype is categorized as medium-sized. This beta chain is a stray read from a library made for alpha chains; its abundance is not meaningful. The CDR3 DNA is TGTGCCAGCAGAGGAACTGGAAACACCATATATTTT. The encoded protein is CASRGTGNTIYF. This chain uses TRBV7-6 with TRBJ1-3; D not resolved. From germline, CDR1 is SGHVS and CDR2 FNYEAQ. This CDR3 region has 12 residues. The ends were cut back, 6 bases at V and 2 bases at J, with 5 bases in the middle.

Judged by abundance, this clonotype is medium-sized. In a library made to pick up alpha chains, this beta chain is a stray read with a size that means little. The chain carries TRBV6-1 and TRBJ2-4; D call uncertain. V was shortened by 2 bases and J by 1 base, with 9 bases between the two germline ends. The length of the CDR3 is 15 residues. Per the germline V gene, CDR1 is MNHNS and CDR2 is SASEGT. In DNA form, the CDR3 reads TGTGCCAGCAGTGAAATGTACAATGCCAAAAACATTCAGTACTTC. Its protein product is CASSEMYNAKNIQYF.

With respect to this clonotype: This beta chain is a stray read from a library made for alpha chains; its abundance is not meaningful. The chain joins TRBV9 to TRBJ2-5; 8 bases line up with TRBD1. This CDR3 comprises 14 residues. Trimming removed 3 bases from V and 3 bases from J; junction bases left unmatched: 4. The germline CDR1 and CDR2 sequences are SGDLS and YYNGEE. CDR3 in DNA: TGTGCCAGCAGCGGGACAGGGCGTGAAGAGACCCAGTACTTC. Residues: CASSGTGREETQYF.

This clonotype ranks as medium-sized. A library made for alpha chains picked up this beta chain off target, so its size means little. The V gene is TRBV28, the J gene TRBJ1-5; D is ambiguous. The V end was cut by 3 bases, the J end by 6 bases, with 12 bases between. CDR3 size: 14 residues. Germline V gene lookup returns CDR1 MDHEN and CDR2 SYDVKM. This CDR3 reads CASSLSALGQPQHF. DNA for the CDR3: TGTGCCAGCAGTTTGTCGGCATTAGGTCAGCCCCAGCATTTT.

This clonotype is classed as medium-sized. Since the library was made to target alpha chains, this beta chain is a stray read and its abundance is not meaningful. The rearrangement uses TRBV20-1 and TRBJ2-7; 8 nucleotides align to TRBD2. CDR1 and CDR2 from the germline V gene are DFQATT and SNEGSKA (reference sequence). The CDR3 length is 12 residues. In nucleotides, the CDR3 is TGCAGCGGGCGGGGGGACTCCTACGAGCAGTACTTC. Amino acids: CSGRGDSYEQYF.

Sample share makes this clonotype medium-sized (0.01 to 0.1%). A library made for alpha chains picked up this beta chain off target, so its size means little. The gene calls are TRBV5-6 and TRBJ2-2; D unresolved. The ends were cut back, 4 bases at V and 5 bases at J, with 9 bases in the middle. The length of the CDR3 is 13 residues. CDR1 SGHDT and CDR2 YYEEEE come from the germline V gene. The DNA for the CDR3 is TGTGCCAGCAGCGGAAGACCGACCGGGGAGCTGTTTTTT. This encodes CASSGRPTGELFF. The variable domain in full, with the rest retrieved from reference TRBV5-6 and TRBJ2-2, is DAGVTQSPTHLIKTRGQQVTLRCSPKSGHDTVSWYQQALGQGPQFIFQYYEEEERQRGNFPDRFSGHQFPNYSSELNVNALLLGDSALYLCASSGRPTGELFFGEGSRLTVL.

Relative to its sample, this clonotype is medium-sized. This beta chain is a stray read from a library made for alpha chains; its abundance is not meaningful. V is TRBV4-2 and J is TRBJ2-7; TRBD1 matches at 8 bases. Germline V gene data show CDR1 as LGHNA and CDR2 as YNFKEQ. The V gene end was trimmed by 0 bases and the J gene end by 2 bases; junction bases not matched to a gene: 3. The CDR3 totals 15 residues. For the CDR3, the DNA is TGTGCCAGCAGCCAAGATCAGGGGGCGACCTACGAGCAGTACTTC. Translation: CASSQDQGATYEQYF.